Described below is a single T cell receptor beta chain sequence and its context. Its antigen is not known. Although they were nominally healthy when sampled, donors likely had unrecorded immune exposures. The sample originates from a study of cytomegalovirus exposure and HLA in healthy donors. Notes on the study in general: In a later analysis, across HLA loci, associated TCR counts were highest for DRB1, lowest for HLA-C.

With 60 Vbeta and 13 Jbeta primers, the PCR was carried out. Method: immunoSEQ multiplex PCR; TCRdb's copy keeps in-frame clones and lacks some. This listing includes tens of thousands of clones. The TCR originated in a middle-aged man in good health and CMV-seronegative. Sequencing was carried out using PBMCs.

This chain's CDR3 is CASSSPRDTQYF. In nucleotides, the CDR3 is TGCGCCAGCAGCAGCCCCAGGGATACGCAGTATTTT. This chain uses TRBV4-1 with TRBJ2-3; D gene ambiguous. Trimming took 5 bases from V and 6 from J, leaving 9 bases between them. The CDR3 is made up of 12 amino acids. Germline CDR1 reads MGHRA; CDR2 reads YSYEKL.